This T cell receptor beta chain was found in a study of T cells in Graves' hyperthyroidism and ophthalmopathy. The junction had 5 bases not matched to a gene; V was cut back by 6 bases and J by 4 bases. The CDR3 is made up of 14 amino acids. Germline loops: CDR1 LNHDA, CDR2 SQIVND (reference sequence). From RNA transcripts, TCR beta CDR3 regions were amplified. The HTBI set primed first-round TCR CDR3 RT-PCR. Via MiXCR, TCRdb re-called the multiplex PCR reads, giving one row per CDR3 protein. The sample yields about 400,000 distinct CDR3 sequences, over 11% seen once. This clonotype has a handful of counts. The antigen remains undetermined. It was uncontrolled infection, other autoimmune disease, pregnancy or lactation that excluded patients. Clinical symptoms, serum thyroxine and TRAb, thyroid ultrasound and orbital computed tomography were used for the diagnoses. Study-wide points: Blood shared most expanded thyroid clonotypes above 0.001.

The V and J genes are TRBV19 and TRBJ2-2; 7 bases are shared with TRBD1. This TCR derives from a man between 45 and 60 years old with Graves' ophthalmopathy. The material sequenced was blood. In nucleotides, the CDR3 is TGTGCCAGTAGGCCAACAGGGGCCACCGGGGAGCTGTTTTTT. It translates to CASRPTGATGELFF. The whole variable domain, remainder taken from reference TRBV19 and TRBJ2-2, is DGGITQSPKYLFRKEGQNVTLSCEQNLNHDAMYWYRQDPGQGLRLIYYSQIVNDFQKGDIAEGYSVSREKKESFPLTVTSAQKNPTAFYLCASRPTGATGELFFGEGSRLTVL.